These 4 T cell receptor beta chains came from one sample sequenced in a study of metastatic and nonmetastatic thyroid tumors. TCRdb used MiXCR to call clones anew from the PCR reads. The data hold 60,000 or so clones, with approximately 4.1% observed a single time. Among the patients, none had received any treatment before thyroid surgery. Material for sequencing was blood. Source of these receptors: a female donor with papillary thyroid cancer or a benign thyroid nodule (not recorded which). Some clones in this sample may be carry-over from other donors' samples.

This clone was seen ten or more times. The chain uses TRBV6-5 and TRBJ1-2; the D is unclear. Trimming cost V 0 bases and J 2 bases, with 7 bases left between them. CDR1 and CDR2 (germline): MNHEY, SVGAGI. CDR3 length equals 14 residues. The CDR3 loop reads CASSYSWPNYGYTF. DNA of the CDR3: TGTGCCAGCAGTTACTCGTGGCCCAACTATGGCTACACCTTC.

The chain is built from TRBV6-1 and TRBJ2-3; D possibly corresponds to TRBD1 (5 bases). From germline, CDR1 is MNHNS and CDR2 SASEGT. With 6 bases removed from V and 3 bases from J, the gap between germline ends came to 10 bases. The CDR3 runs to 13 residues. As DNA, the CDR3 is TGTGCCAGCAGAGGGCAGGGAACAGATACGCAGTATTTT. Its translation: CASRGQGTDTQYF.

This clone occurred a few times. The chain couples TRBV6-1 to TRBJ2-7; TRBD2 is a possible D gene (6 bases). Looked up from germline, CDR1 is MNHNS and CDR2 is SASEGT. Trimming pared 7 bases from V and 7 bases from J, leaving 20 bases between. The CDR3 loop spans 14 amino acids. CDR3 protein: CASTQAGGTGEQYF. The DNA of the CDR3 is TGTGCCAGCACCCAAGCGGGCGGAACGGGAGAGCAGTACTTC.

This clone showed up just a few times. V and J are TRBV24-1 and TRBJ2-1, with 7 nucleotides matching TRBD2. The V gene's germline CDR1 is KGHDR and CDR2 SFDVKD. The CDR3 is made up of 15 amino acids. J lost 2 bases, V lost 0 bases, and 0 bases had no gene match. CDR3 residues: CATSDLGLAYNEQFF. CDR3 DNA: TGTGCCACCAGTGATTTGGGACTAGCCTACAATGAGCAGTTCTTC.